This T cell receptor (beta chain) is drawn from a study of control samples from healthy donors and cancer patients. With V trimmed by 3 bases and J by 4 bases, 10 bases remained unmatched. Germline CDR1 SGHAT, CDR2 FQNNGV. The CDR3 sequence is 17 residues long. Generated by immunoSEQ multiplex PCR, the TCRdb table keeps only in-frame clones and is missing some. This sample carries around 94,000 clones, approximately 86% of them seen once, and the ten largest clones take roughly 1.3%. The chain joins TRBV11-2 to TRBJ2-7, with 12 bases identical to TRBD1. The source of this sequence is a woman between 50 and 59 years old in good health. The sequenced sample consisted of blood. CDR3 nucleotides: TGTGCCAGCAGCTTTGCTATCGGGACAGGGGGCGCGTACGAGCAGTACTTC. Translated, it gives CASSFAIGTGGAYEQYF.